This TCR beta chain was captured by sequencing in a study of cytomegalovirus exposure and HLA in healthy donors. General observations from the study: Follow-up analysis later connected one missense variant in DCLRE1C with trimming of TCR beta V- and J-genes.

V lost 6 bases and J lost 8; bases outside the gene matches: 4. Per the germline V gene, CDR1 is LNHDA and CDR2 is SQIVND (reference sequence). CDR3 length equals 14 residues. With 60 Vbeta and 13 Jbeta primers, the PCR was carried out. Only in-frame clones appear in the TCRdb table, and some are missing; sequencing was by immunoSEQ multiplex PCR. The sample yields 170,000 or so clones, about 80% seen once. To note about this clone: What it recognizes is unknown.

V is TRBV19 and J is TRBJ2-1, with 13 bases aligning to TRBD2. Input material: PBMCs. The clonotype was recovered from a woman in her 30s in good health and CMV-seropositive. The CDR3 DNA reads TGTGCCAGTAGGGGACTAGCGGGATTCCATGAGCAGTTCTTC. Its translation: CASRGLAGFHEQFF.